This passage covers 10 T cell receptor beta chains from one sample sequenced in a study of T cells in localized non-small cell lung cancer. Assay: immunoSEQ multiplex PCR; the TCRdb copy retains only in-frame clones and omits some. The data show about 21,000 clones, with about 90% seen just once and around 7% held by the top ten. The source material was peripheral blood, sampled before any cancer treatment. The receptors come from an older male donor with stage I squamous cell lung carcinoma.

The chain combines TRBV19 with TRBJ1-5, with a tentative D call TRBD1 (5 bases). CDR3 size: 14 residues. Germline loops: CDR1 LNHDA, CDR2 SQIVND (reference sequence). V lost 7 bases to trimming and J lost 4 bases, with 14 bases between them. The CDR3 region is CASTPGWGNQPQHF. The CDR3 DNA follows: TGTGCCAGTACCCCTGGGTGGGGGAATCAGCCCCAGCATTTT.

The J gene is TRBJ2-1, the V gene TRBV11-3, with 8 bases aligning to TRBD2. The CDR3 totals 16 residues. Losses at the gene ends were 1 base for V and 5 bases for J; bases not matched to a gene: 7. Germline values: CDR1 SGHNT, CDR2 YENEEA. CDR3 region: CASSLGAGGHNNEQFF. In DNA, the CDR3 is TGTGCCAGCAGCTTAGGGGCGGGGGGCCACAACAATGAGCAGTTCTTC.

V and J are TRBV27 and TRBJ1-2, with D uncertain. This CDR3 spans 12 amino acids. V was trimmed by 5 bases and J by 3 bases, leaving 7 bases between them. Germline-derived CDR1 and CDR2 are MNHEY and SMNVEV (reference sequence). This CDR3 is CASSSGYYGYTF. In nucleotides, the CDR3 is TGTGCCAGCAGTAGCGGTTACTATGGCTACACCTTC.

The genes are TRBV19 and TRBJ1-1; weak D call: TRBD1 (5 bases). Germline loops: CDR1 LNHDA, CDR2 SQIVND (reference sequence). The length of the CDR3 is 14 residues. V shed 3 bases and J shed 0 bases, with 8 bases lying between them. The CDR3 DNA sequence: TGTGCCAGTAGTATTGACAGCATGAACACTGAAGCTTTCTTT. It codes for CASSIDSMNTEAFF.

The chain is built from TRBV6-1 and TRBJ2-5, with unresolved D. The better agreement between TRBJ2-7 and the DNA end casts doubt on the J call. The CDR3 loop spans 13 amino acids. The germline gives CDR1 MNHNS, CDR2 SASEGT. CDR3 coding DNA: TGTGCCAGCAGTGAAATAGGGTCCTACGAGCAGTACTTC. Translation gives CASSEIGSYEQYF.

The chain uses TRBV21-1 and TRBJ2-1; the table's D call, TRBD1, has no DNA check behind it. TRBV21-1 has pseudogene status. CDR3 length: 17 residues. The CDR3 sequence: CASRKMGPGQGKDEQFF. The CDR3, as DNA: TGTGCCAGCAGAAAAATGGGACCGGGACAGGGGAAGGATGAGCAGTTCTTC.

The chain combines TRBV10-3 with TRBJ2-7, with 14 bases aligning to TRBD2. V shed 0 bases and J 5 bases; nucleotides not matched to a gene: 6. Germline CDR1 is ENHRY and CDR2 is SYGVKD. This CDR3 comprises 17 residues. CDR3 sequence (DNA): TGTGCCATCAGTGAGTCGACTAGCGGGGGGGCCCAGGACGAGCAGTACTTC. Protein: CAISESTSGGAQDEQYF.

The CDR3 here is CATPLAGETQYF. The DNA for the CDR3 is TGTGCCACCCCGCTGGCTGGAGAGACCCAGTACTTC. The chain joins TRBV19 to TRBJ2-5, with D hard to call. Germline assignment: CDR1 LNHDA and CDR2 SQIVND (reference sequence). The CDR3 covers 12 residues. V shed 10 bases and J shed 4 bases, with 13 bases lying between them.

This chain connects TRBV6-6 to TRBJ2-3; a weak D match, TRBD2 (6 bases). V was pared by 8 bases and J by 0 bases, with 12 bases between. CDR3 length: 14 amino acids. Germline V gene lookup returns CDR1 MNHNY and CDR2 SVGAGI (reference sequence). CDR3 loop: CASCLGGSTDTQYF. The CDR3 nucleotides read TGTGCCAGCTGCCTCGGGGGTAGCACAGATACGCAGTATTTT.

V is TRBV30 and J is TRBJ1-6; D gene uncertain. V was shortened by 2 bases and J by 5 bases, with 7 bases between the two germline ends. This CDR3 is built from 13 residues. Germline assignment: CDR1 GTSNPN and CDR2 SVGIG (reference sequence). The CDR3 sequence: CAWSPQHNSPLHF. The CDR3, as DNA: TGTGCCTGGAGTCCCCAACATAATTCACCCCTCCACTTT.